This T cell receptor (beta chain) was sequenced for a study of CD4 T cells in relation to SARS-CoV-2 and coronaviruses. In regard to this clone: Its antigen is unknown.

TCRdb keeps only in-frame clones here, not all; method: immunoSEQ multiplex PCR. Of some 16,000 clones listed, 70% to 80% are singletons. Unexposed donor CD4+ T cells date from 2011-2018, before the COVID-19 pandemic. The cells were cultured for 9 to 11 days before CD4+ T cells were isolated. The V gene's germline CDR1 is SGHRS and CDR2 YFSETQ. This CDR3 spans 16 amino acids. Trimming took off 0 bases at V and 6 bases at J, with 16 bases between the two ends. The chain carries TRBV5-1 and TRBJ2-4; the D gene could be TRBD1 or TRBD2 (5 bases each). The source of this sequence is a human donor in good health. The material sequenced was CD4+ T cells from PBMCs, cultured in vitro. The DNA of the CDR3 is TGCGCCAGCAGCTTGGCCGAGTCCCTTGGGGGAAACATTCAGTACTTC. This sequence encodes CASSLAESLGGNIQYF.